One sample yielded the 17 T cell receptor beta chains listed below, sequenced in a study of shared clonotypes between healthy human individuals. The repertoire was sequenced with immunoSEQ multiplex PCR; TCRdb's copy has only in-frame clones and lacks some. The sample has approximately 530,000 clones, almost 97% seen once. Sequenced material: naive CD4+ T cells sorted from blood. Subset described: CD45RA+ positively selected. The receptors derive from a woman aged 25 to 39 in good health.

This clone was observed a single time. The gene calls are TRBV29-1 and TRBJ2-3; 9 bases align to TRBD2. Trimming removed 5 bases from V and 5 bases from J; junction bases left unmatched: 11. The CDR3 is made up of 15 amino acids. CDR1 and CDR2 (germline): SQVTM, ANQGSEA. The CDR3 coding sequence is TGCAGCGTTAATTCCGCTAGCGGGGCGGGAGATACGCAGTATTTT. Amino acids: CSVNSASGAGDTQYF.

The chain carries TRBV5-1 and TRBJ2-7, with D unresolved. The V end lost 1 base, the J end lost 3 bases, and 11 bases lay between the germline ends. The V gene's germline CDR1 is SGHRS and CDR2 YFSETQ. The CDR3 sequence is 14 residues long. CDR3 loop: CASSLYRGNYEQYF. As DNA, the CDR3 is TGCGCCAGCAGCTTGTATAGAGGAAACTACGAGCAGTACTTC.

This clone showed up just once. The chain has TRBV28 and TRBJ2-7, with 11 bases that match TRBD1. The J segment lost 5 bases and the V segment lost 5 bases, leaving 14 bases of the junction unmatched. The CDR3 loop spans 17 amino acids. Germline CDR1 reads MDHEN; CDR2 reads SYDVKM. The CDR3 coding sequence is TGTGCCAGCAGTAACCTAAAAGGACAGGGGGCAGGAGACGAGCAGTACTTC. Amino acids: CASSNLKGQGAGDEQYF.

The gene calls are TRBV30 and TRBJ2-2; D is ambiguous. Deletions cut 2 bases from V and 0 bases from J, with 7 bases between. Germline loops: CDR1 GTSNPN, CDR2 SVGIG (reference sequence). This CDR3 comprises 14 residues. CDR3 sequence reads: CAWSMAPNTGELFF. The CDR3 nucleotides are TGTGCCTGGAGTATGGCCCCGAACACCGGGGAGCTGTTTTTT.

The chain is built from TRBV19 and TRBJ1-5, with 9 bases identical to TRBD1. Germline V gene data show CDR1 as LNHDA and CDR2 as SQIVND (reference sequence). The length of the CDR3 is 14 residues. V gave up 8 bases and J gave up 6 bases; unmatched junction bases: 8. The CDR3 reads CASLDRGLSQPQHF. CDR3 DNA: TGTGCCAGTTTGGACAGGGGCCTTAGTCAGCCCCAGCATTTT.

The chain's CDR3 is CASSYRDRGEKLFF. In DNA form, the CDR3 reads TGTGCCAGCAGTTACAGGGACAGGGGGGAAAAACTGTTTTTT. This sequence joins TRBV6-6 and TRBJ1-4; 11 nucleotides agree with TRBD1. The CDR3 has 14 residues. V shed 2 bases and J 8 bases; nucleotides not matched to a gene: 1. Looked up from germline, CDR1 is MNHNY and CDR2 is SVGAGI (reference sequence).

The chain joins TRBV30 to TRBJ2-3; D may be TRBD2 (5 bases). Trimming pared 8 bases from V and 9 bases from J, leaving 24 bases between. Germline CDR1 GTSNPN, CDR2 SVGIG (reference sequence). The CDR3 runs 14 residues. CDR3 in DNA: TGTGCCGGAAGCGAAGGAGCTAGCCTTGAGACGCAGTATTTT. Residues: CAGSEGASLETQYF.

The rearrangement uses TRBV18 and TRBJ1-1, with D possibly being TRBD1 (5 bases). V was pared by 5 bases and J by 5 bases, with 18 bases between. The CDR3 has 15 residues. CDR1 and CDR2 (germline): KGHSH, LQKENI. In DNA, the CDR3 is TGTGCCAGCTCAAACGTTCTCGCGGAGGGGACTGAAGCTTTCTTT. Residues: CASSNVLAEGTEAFF.

J is TRBJ2-5 and V is TRBV19, with D possibly being TRBD1 (5 bases). With the DNA end fitting TRBJ2-7 better, the J assignment may be wrong. The CDR3 spans 13 residues. Germline V gives CDR1 LNHDA, CDR2 SQIVND (reference sequence). As DNA, the CDR3 is TGTGCCAGTAGTACAGGGTCCACCTACGAGCAGTACTTC. Translated: CASSTGSTYEQYF.

The J gene is TRBJ2-6, the V gene TRBV28; the D gene is possibly TRBD2 (6 bases). Germline values: CDR1 MDHEN, CDR2 SYDVKM. The CDR3 is 15 amino acids. The V gene lost 2 bases and the J gene lost 2 bases, with 7 bases spanning the gap. This CDR3 reads CASSLSGPGANVLTF. CDR3 nucleotides: TGTGCCAGCAGTTTAAGCGGGCCTGGGGCCAACGTCCTGACTTTC.

This chain joins TRBV10-2 and TRBJ2-7; TRBD1 agrees at 10 bases. Germline CDR1 is WSHSY and CDR2 is SAAADI. V lost 6 bases, J lost 4 bases, and 6 bases stayed unmatched. CDR3 length: 14 amino acids. CDR3 residues: CASRPTGGGYEQYF. The DNA of the CDR3 is TGCGCCAGCAGGCCGACAGGGGGCGGATACGAGCAGTACTTC.

The chain links TRBV19 to TRBJ2-5; D gene uncertain. The better agreement between TRBJ2-7 and the DNA end casts doubt on the J call. The CDR3 consists of 12 residues. Germline assignment: CDR1 LNHDA and CDR2 SQIVND (reference sequence). DNA for the CDR3: TGTGCCAGTAGTATAGCGAATACCGAGCAGTACTTC. Encoded protein: CASSIANTEQYF.

A single count supports this clone. The chain recombines TRBV6-5 with TRBJ2-7, with 7 positions matching TRBD1. Germline loops: CDR1 MNHEY, CDR2 SVGAGI. J lost 6 bases, V lost 2 bases, and 13 bases had no gene match. CDR3 length: 16 residues. The CDR3 bases are TGTGCCAGCAGTTACGGAACGGGACAGAGATTTTTCGAGCAGTACTTC. It encodes CASSYGTGQRFFEQYF.

The chain links TRBV6-1 to TRBJ2-3; 11 bases match TRBD1. The junction had 9 bases not matched to a gene; V was cut back by 4 bases and J by 6 bases. Germline CDR1 and CDR2: MNHNS and SASEGT. This CDR3 spans 16 amino acids. DNA of the CDR3: TGTGCCAGCAGTGTTTTCGGACAGGGGGCAGGGGATACGCAGTATTTT. Translating it yields CASSVFGQGAGDTQYF.

This chain links TRBV5-5 with TRBJ1-1, with a tentative D call TRBD1 (5 bases). This CDR3 has 16 residues. CDR1 and CDR2 from the germline V gene are SGHKS and YYEKEE (reference sequence). Deletions cut 1 base from V and 1 base from J, with 14 bases between. The CDR3 DNA reads TGTGCCAGCAGCTTGAAACAGGTCGTGGGGAACACTGAAGCTTTCTTT. This gives the protein CASSLKQVVGNTEAFF. Using reference TRBV5-5 and TRBJ1-1 for the parts outside the CDR3, the full variable domain is DAGVTQSPTHLIKTRGQQVTLRCSPISGHKSVSWYQQVLGQGPQFIFQYYEKEERGRGNFPDRFSARQFPNYSSELNVNALLLGDSALYLCASSLKQVVGNTEAFFGQGTRLTVV.

The V call is TRBV4-2, the J call TRBJ2-6; weak D call: TRBD1 (5 bases). Trimming stripped 0 bases from V and 0 bases from J, with 9 bases between. The CDR3 is 17 residues long. Germline CDR1 is LGHNA and CDR2 is YNFKEQ. Written as DNA, the CDR3 is TGTGCCAGCAGCCAAGATCCAGGGTTCTCTGGGGCCAACGTCCTGACTTTC. Translation gives CASSQDPGFSGANVLTF.

The J gene is TRBJ1-3, the V gene TRBV19; D is uncertain. V lost 4 bases to trimming and J lost 4 bases, with 8 bases between them. The CDR3 has 13 amino acids. Germline V gives CDR1 LNHDA, CDR2 SQIVND (reference sequence). Here the CDR3 reads CASSTQRGNTIYF. CDR3 DNA sequence: TGTGCCAGTAGTACCCAAAGAGGAAACACCATATATTTT.